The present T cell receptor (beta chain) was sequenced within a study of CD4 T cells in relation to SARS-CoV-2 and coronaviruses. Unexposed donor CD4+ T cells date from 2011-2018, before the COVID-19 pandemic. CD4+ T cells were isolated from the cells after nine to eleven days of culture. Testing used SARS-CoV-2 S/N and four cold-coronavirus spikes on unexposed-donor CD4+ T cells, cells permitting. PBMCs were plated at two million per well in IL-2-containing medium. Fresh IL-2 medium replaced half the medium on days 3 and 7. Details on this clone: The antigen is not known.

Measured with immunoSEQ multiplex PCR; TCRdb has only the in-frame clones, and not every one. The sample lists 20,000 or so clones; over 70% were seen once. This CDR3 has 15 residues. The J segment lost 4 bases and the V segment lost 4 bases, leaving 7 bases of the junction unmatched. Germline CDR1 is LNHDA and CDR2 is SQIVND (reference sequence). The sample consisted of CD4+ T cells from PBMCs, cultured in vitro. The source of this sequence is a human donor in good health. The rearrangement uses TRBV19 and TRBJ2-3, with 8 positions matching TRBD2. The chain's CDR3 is CASSTSGTSADTQYF. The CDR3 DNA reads TGTGCCAGTAGTACCTCGGGGACTAGTGCAGATACGCAGTATTTT.